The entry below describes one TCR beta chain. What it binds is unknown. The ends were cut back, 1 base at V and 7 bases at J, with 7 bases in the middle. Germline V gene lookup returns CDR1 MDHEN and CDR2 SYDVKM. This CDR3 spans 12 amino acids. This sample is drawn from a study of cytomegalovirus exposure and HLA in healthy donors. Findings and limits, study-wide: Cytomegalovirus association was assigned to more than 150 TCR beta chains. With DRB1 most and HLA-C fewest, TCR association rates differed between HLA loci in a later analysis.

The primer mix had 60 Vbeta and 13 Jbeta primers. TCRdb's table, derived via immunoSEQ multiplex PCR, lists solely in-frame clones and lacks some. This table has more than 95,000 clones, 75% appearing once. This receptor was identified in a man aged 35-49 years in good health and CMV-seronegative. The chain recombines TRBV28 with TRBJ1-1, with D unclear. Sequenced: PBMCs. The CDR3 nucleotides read TGTGCCAGCAGTTTATTCTATAGTGAAGCTTTCTTT. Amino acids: CASSLFYSEAFF.